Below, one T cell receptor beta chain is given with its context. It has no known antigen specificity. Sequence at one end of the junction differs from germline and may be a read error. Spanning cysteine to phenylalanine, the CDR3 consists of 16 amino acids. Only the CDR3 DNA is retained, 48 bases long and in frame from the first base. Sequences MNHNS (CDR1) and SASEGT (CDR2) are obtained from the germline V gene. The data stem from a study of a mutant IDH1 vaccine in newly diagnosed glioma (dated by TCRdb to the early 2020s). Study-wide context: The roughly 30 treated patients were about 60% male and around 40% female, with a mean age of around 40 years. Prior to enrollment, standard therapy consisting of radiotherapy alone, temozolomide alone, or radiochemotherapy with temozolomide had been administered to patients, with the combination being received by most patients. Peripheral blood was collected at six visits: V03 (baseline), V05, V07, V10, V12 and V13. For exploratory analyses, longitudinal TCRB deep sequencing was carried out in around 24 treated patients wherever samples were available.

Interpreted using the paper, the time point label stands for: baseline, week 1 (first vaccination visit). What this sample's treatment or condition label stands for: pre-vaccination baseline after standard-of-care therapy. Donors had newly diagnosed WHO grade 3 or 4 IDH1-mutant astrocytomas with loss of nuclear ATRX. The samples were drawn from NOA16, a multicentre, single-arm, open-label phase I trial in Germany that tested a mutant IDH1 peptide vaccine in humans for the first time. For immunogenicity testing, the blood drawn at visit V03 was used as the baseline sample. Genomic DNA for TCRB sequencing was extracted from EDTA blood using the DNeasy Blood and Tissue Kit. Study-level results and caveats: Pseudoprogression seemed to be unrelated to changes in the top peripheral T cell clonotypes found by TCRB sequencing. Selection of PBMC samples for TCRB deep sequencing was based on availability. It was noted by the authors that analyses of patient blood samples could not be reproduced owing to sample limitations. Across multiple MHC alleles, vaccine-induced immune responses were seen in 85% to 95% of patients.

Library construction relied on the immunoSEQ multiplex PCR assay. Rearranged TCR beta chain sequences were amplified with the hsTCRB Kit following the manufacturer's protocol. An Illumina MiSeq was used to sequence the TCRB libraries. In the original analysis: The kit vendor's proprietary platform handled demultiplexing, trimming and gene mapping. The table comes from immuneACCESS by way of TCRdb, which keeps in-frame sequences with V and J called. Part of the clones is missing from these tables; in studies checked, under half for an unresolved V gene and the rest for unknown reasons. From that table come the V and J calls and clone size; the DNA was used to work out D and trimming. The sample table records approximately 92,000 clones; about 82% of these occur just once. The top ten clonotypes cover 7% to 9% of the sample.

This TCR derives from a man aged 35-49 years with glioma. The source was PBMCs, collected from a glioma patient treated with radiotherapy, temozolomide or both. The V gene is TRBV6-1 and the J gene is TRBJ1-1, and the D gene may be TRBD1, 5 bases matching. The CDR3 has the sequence CAISARDGKTDTEAFF. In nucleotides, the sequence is TGTGCCATCAGTGCCAGGGACGGGAAGACGGACACTGAAGCTTTCTTT.